This T cell receptor beta chain came from a study of blood T cells in healthy people across ages. Then a second PCR, running about 6 to 12 cycles, was carried out with a sample-barcoded 5' primer and a J-beta primer mix. Each CDR3 protein is one row after TCRdb ran MiXCR on the 5' RACE reads. Altogether approximately 580,000 distinct CDR3 sequences are present, less than 25% being singletons, with the ten largest covering less than 9%. The CDR3 loop spans 15 amino acids. Germline V gene sequence: CDR1 LNHNV, CDR2 YYDKDF (reference sequence). V lost 3 bases and J 4 bases, leaving 14 bases between the germline ends. Findings and caveats of the study: Roughly linearly, TCR beta diversity per million T cells fell as age increased.

The sample holds a few counts of this clonotype. Antigen: not known. This same sample was also taken into another study, of T cells of mothers and their children. That source reports: No T cell clones of persistent microchimeric origin were detected.

This TCR came from a boy aged 5 to 17 in good health. The sequencing sample was made of blood. The rearrangement uses TRBV15 and TRBJ2-3, with D perhaps matching TRBD2 (5 bases). CDR3 sequence reads: CATSRERGFADTQYF. For the CDR3, the DNA is TGTGCCACCAGCAGGGAACGGGGTTTTGCAGATACGCAGTATTTT.